These T cell receptor beta chains were read from a single sample in a study of CD8 T cells in ankylosing spondylitis. One entry per CDR3 protein results from TCRdb running MiXCR on the 5' RACE reads. The data contain about 360,000 distinct CDR3 sequences, approximately 15% of them seen just once; the ten biggest clones take up 0.85% to 1.4%. Source material: blood, either unsorted or a sorted T cell fraction (not recorded which). The receptors stem from a male donor with ankylosing spondylitis or in good health (not recorded which). Each CDR3 is given with its conserved first and last residue. D genes are given only for firm matches. Part of the rows lack a size; the others show once, few, many or a class for expanded clones.

j_call: TRBJ2-7; v_call: TRBV5-1; d_call: -; clone_size: few; cdr3_nt: TGCGCCAGCAGCTTCCCAGGGCGGTACGAGCAGTACTTC; cdr3_aa: CASSFPGRYEQYF
j_call: TRBJ2-7; v_call: TRBV12-3/TRBV12-4; d_call: TRBD2; clone_size: -; cdr3_nt: TGTGCCAGCAGTTTGCTAGCGGGCCCCTACGAGCAGTACTTC; cdr3_aa: CASSLLAGPYEQYF
j_call: TRBJ2-7; v_call: TRBV3-1; d_call: TRBD1; clone_size: few; cdr3_nt: TGTGCCAGCAGCCCCGGGGGACAGGGGGCGAGGGAGCAGTACTTC; cdr3_aa: CASSPGGQGAREQYF
j_call: TRBJ2-3; v_call: TRBV10-3; d_call: TRBD2; clone_size: -; cdr3_nt: TGTGCCATCAGTGGGACTAGCGGCACAGATACGCAGTATTTT; cdr3_aa: CAISGTSGTDTQYF
j_call: TRBJ2-2; v_call: TRBV7-9; d_call: -; clone_size: -; cdr3_nt: TGTGCCAGCAGCTTATCCGGGCACACCGGGGAGCTGTTTTTT; cdr3_aa: CASSLSGHTGELFF
j_call: TRBJ2-3; v_call: TRBV5-8; d_call: -; clone_size: -; cdr3_nt: TGTGCCAGCAGCGCCCGGACTAAATCCGATACGCAGTATTTT; cdr3_aa: CASSARTKSDTQYF
j_call: TRBJ2-1; v_call: TRBV12-3/TRBV12-4; d_call: -; clone_size: few; cdr3_nt: TGTGCCAGCAGTTTAACCCGCGGGGTCTCCTACAATGAGCAGTTCTTC; cdr3_aa: CASSLTRGVSYNEQFF
j_call: TRBJ2-3; v_call: TRBV11-2; d_call: -; clone_size: -; cdr3_nt: TGTGCCAGCAGCTTTCAACTGACAGATACGCAGTATTTT; cdr3_aa: CASSFQLTDTQYF
j_call: TRBJ2-2; v_call: TRBV20-1; d_call: -; clone_size: -; cdr3_nt: TGCAGTGCTAGAGAGGGGACTGGCGGGGAGCTGTTTTTT; cdr3_aa: CSAREGTGGELFF
j_call: TRBJ1-2; v_call: TRBV5-1; d_call: -; clone_size: few; cdr3_nt: TGCGCCAGCAGCTTGGATGGCCGTTCCTTCTATGGCTACACCTTC; cdr3_aa: CASSLDGRSFYGYTF
j_call: TRBJ2-2; v_call: TRBV29-1; d_call: -; clone_size: -; cdr3_nt: TGCAGCGTTAGGAGGGCCACCGGGGAGCTGTTTTTT; cdr3_aa: CSVRRATGELFF
j_call: TRBJ1-2; v_call: TRBV6-5; d_call: -; clone_size: few; cdr3_nt: TGTGCCAGCAGTTACTTTATTAGCGGGGGCCGCGGCTACACCTTC; cdr3_aa: CASSYFISGGRGYTF
j_call: TRBJ2-7; v_call: TRBV4-1; d_call: -; clone_size: -; cdr3_nt: TGCGCCAGCAGCCAAGATCTGGGAGGCGAGCAGTACTTC; cdr3_aa: CASSQDLGGEQYF
j_call: TRBJ2-2; v_call: TRBV3-1; d_call: TRBD2; clone_size: -; cdr3_nt: TGTGCCAGCAGCCAAGGACTAGCGGAGCTGTTTTTT; cdr3_aa: CASSQGLAELFF
j_call: TRBJ2-1; v_call: TRBV3-1; d_call: TRBD1; clone_size: few; cdr3_nt: TGTGCCAGCAGCCCGCAGGGGGCCACCTACAATGAGCAGTTCTTC; cdr3_aa: CASSPQGATYNEQFF
j_call: TRBJ2-3; v_call: TRBV5-1; d_call: -; clone_size: -; cdr3_nt: TGCGCCAGCAGCTTGACAGGGAGGGGATTAGATACGCAGTATTTT; cdr3_aa: CASSLTGRGLDTQYF
j_call: TRBJ2-7; v_call: TRBV10-3; d_call: TRBD2; clone_size: -; cdr3_nt: TGTGCCATCAGTACGGGACTAGCGGGGGGGGGTGAGCAGTACTTC; cdr3_aa: CAISTGLAGGGEQYF
j_call: TRBJ2-5; v_call: TRBV11-2; d_call: TRBD1; clone_size: -; cdr3_nt: TGTGCCAGCAGCTTACTTAGACAGGGGGCCGGTATGACCCAGTACTTC; cdr3_aa: CASSLLRQGAGMTQYF
j_call: TRBJ1-1; v_call: TRBV4-1; d_call: -; clone_size: few; cdr3_nt: TGCGCCAGCAGCCAAGATACGGTTCTTTCGAACACTGAAGCTTTCTTT; cdr3_aa: CASSQDTVLSNTEAFF
j_call: TRBJ2-1; v_call: TRBV4-1; d_call: TRBD1; clone_size: few; cdr3_nt: TGCGCCAGCAGCCGAGAGGGGGCCGCATATTACCCCAATGAGCAGTTCTTC; cdr3_aa: CASSREGAAYYPNEQFF
j_call: TRBJ2-1; v_call: TRBV12-3/TRBV12-4; d_call: -; clone_size: many; cdr3_nt: TGTGCCAGCAGTTTAGGAGGCCCCTACAATGAGCAGTTCTTC; cdr3_aa: CASSLGGPYNEQFF
j_call: TRBJ1-1; v_call: TRBV5-1; d_call: TRBD1; clone_size: few; cdr3_nt: TGCGCCAGCAGCACCCAGGGGGGAAGAGGTGAAGCTTTCTTT; cdr3_aa: CASSTQGGRGEAFF
j_call: TRBJ2-3; v_call: TRBV12-3/TRBV12-4; d_call: TRBD2; clone_size: -; cdr3_nt: TGTGCCAGCAGCCGGACTAGCGGGACTCCGCAGTATTTT; cdr3_aa: CASSRTSGTPQYF
j_call: TRBJ2-3; v_call: TRBV6-1; d_call: -; clone_size: -; cdr3_nt: TGTGCCAGCAGAACCTCAGGGTCTGGCACAGATACGCAGTATTTT; cdr3_aa: CASRTSGSGTDTQYF
j_call: TRBJ2-2; v_call: TRBV3-1; d_call: -; clone_size: few; cdr3_nt: TGTGCCAGCAGCGCAGGGACGGGCGTAAACACCGGGGAGCTGTTTTTT; cdr3_aa: CASSAGTGVNTGELFF
j_call: TRBJ2-3; v_call: TRBV20-1; d_call: -; clone_size: few; cdr3_nt: TGCAGTGCTTCGAACGAACTACAGAACACAGATACGCAGTATTTT; cdr3_aa: CSASNELQNTDTQYF
j_call: TRBJ1-1; v_call: TRBV5-1; d_call: -; clone_size: -; cdr3_nt: TGCGCCAGCAGTCATAACCAGCTGAACACTGAAGCTTTCTTT; cdr3_aa: CASSHNQLNTEAFF
j_call: TRBJ2-3; v_call: TRBV11-3; d_call: -; clone_size: -; cdr3_nt: TGTGCCAGCAGCTTCCGAGGGGAAGGAGTTACGCAGTATTTT; cdr3_aa: CASSFRGEGVTQYF
j_call: TRBJ2-3; v_call: TRBV6-5; d_call: -; clone_size: -; cdr3_nt: TGTGCCAGCAGTTACCGGGACGGAAAAACAGATACGCAGTATTTT; cdr3_aa: CASSYRDGKTDTQYF
j_call: TRBJ1-1; v_call: TRBV10-1; d_call: -; clone_size: few; cdr3_nt: TGCGCCGCCTCGGGGGCCGGGGGGGAAGCTTTCTTT; cdr3_aa: CAASGAGGEAFF
j_call: TRBJ1-2; v_call: TRBV12-3/TRBV12-4; d_call: TRBD1; clone_size: -; cdr3_nt: TGTGCCAGCAGTTTACCGGGACAGAAGGATGGCTACACCTTC; cdr3_aa: CASSLPGQKDGYTF
j_call: TRBJ2-2; v_call: TRBV9; d_call: TRBD2; clone_size: -; cdr3_nt: TGTGCCAGCAGCGTAGAAGCCAGCGGGAGAGCCGGGGAGCTGTTTTTT; cdr3_aa: CASSVEASGRAGELFF
j_call: TRBJ1-6; v_call: TRBV28; d_call: -; clone_size: few; cdr3_nt: TGTGCCAGCAGCCCTCCCTGGGGTATAGGGTCACCCCTCCACTTT; cdr3_aa: CASSPPWGIGSPLHF
j_call: TRBJ2-5; v_call: TRBV11-2; d_call: TRBD2; clone_size: few; cdr3_nt: TGTGCCAGCAGCCACACACCGGGACTAGCGGGAGGAGAGACCCAGTACTTC; cdr3_aa: CASSHTPGLAGGETQYF
j_call: TRBJ2-5; v_call: TRBV20-1; d_call: -; clone_size: many; cdr3_nt: TGCAGTGCTAGTAGGGACGAACCGGGGGAGACCCAGTACTTC; cdr3_aa: CSASRDEPGETQYF
j_call: TRBJ1-1; v_call: TRBV20-1; d_call: -; clone_size: few; cdr3_nt: TGCAGTGCTCCCAGGAACACTGAAGCTTTCTTT; cdr3_aa: CSAPRNTEAFF
j_call: TRBJ2-7; v_call: TRBV3-1; d_call: -; clone_size: few; cdr3_nt: TGTGCCAGCAGCCATTTGGGTTACGAGCAGTACTTC; cdr3_aa: CASSHLGYEQYF
j_call: TRBJ1-1; v_call: TRBV7-2; d_call: -; clone_size: -; cdr3_nt: TGTGCCAGCAGCTTTTCAAAGGACACTGAAGCTTTCTTT; cdr3_aa: CASSFSKDTEAFF
j_call: TRBJ2-3; v_call: TRBV7-2; d_call: -; clone_size: few; cdr3_nt: TGTGCCAGCAGCCTATCGGGGGGCTACCGATCTAGCACAGATACGCAGTATTTT; cdr3_aa: CASSLSGGYRSSTDTQYF
j_call: TRBJ1-2; v_call: TRBV6-5; d_call: -; clone_size: -; cdr3_nt: TGTGCCAGCAGTTACTCGACCGATGGGGGATATGGCTACACCTTC; cdr3_aa: CASSYSTDGGYGYTF
j_call: TRBJ2-3; v_call: TRBV12-3/TRBV12-4; d_call: -; clone_size: -; cdr3_nt: TGTGCCAGCACTTACGAGGGACTTCTTAGTAGGACGCAGTATTTT; cdr3_aa: CASTYEGLLSRTQYF